A selection of T cell receptor beta chains follows, all from one sample in a study of T cells in Graves' hyperthyroidism and ophthalmopathy. TCRdb re-called the multiplex PCR reads with MiXCR, one entry per CDR3 protein. The sample lists 350,000 to 500,000 distinct CDR3 sequences; about 13% were seen once. The sequenced sample consisted of blood. All receptors derive from a woman between 18 and 30 years old with Graves' hyperthyroidism. The CDR3 runs from the conserved cysteine through the conserved F or W. The order of the fields is J gene, clone size, D gene, V gene, CDR3 protein, CDR3 DNA. A D gene is named only where the DNA matches it firmly. Some rows have no size entry. The others give once, few or many, or a class for an expanded clone.

j_call: TRBJ1-2; clone_size: NA; d_call: NA; v_call: TRBV6-1; cdr3_aa: CASREQVEGYTF; cdr3_nt: TGTGCCAGCAGAGAACAGGTGGAGGGCTACACCTTC
j_call: TRBJ2-1; clone_size: many; d_call: TRBD2; v_call: TRBV20-1; cdr3_aa: CSARTLAVNNEQFF; cdr3_nt: TGCAGTGCTAGAACACTAGCGGTAAACAATGAGCAGTTCTTC
j_call: TRBJ2-5; clone_size: NA; d_call: NA; v_call: TRBV19; cdr3_aa: CASSISEIQYF; cdr3_nt: TGTGCCAGTAGTATTTCGGAAATCCAGTACTTC
j_call: TRBJ1-1; clone_size: NA; d_call: TRBD1; v_call: TRBV19; cdr3_aa: CASSPDGTGVMNTEAFF; cdr3_nt: TGTGCCAGTAGCCCCGATGGGACAGGGGTCATGAACACTGAAGCTTTCTTT
j_call: TRBJ2-6; clone_size: few; d_call: TRBD1; v_call: TRBV5-1; cdr3_aa: CASSRDSSLAGANVLTF; cdr3_nt: TGCGCCAGCAGCCGGGACAGCTCACTAGCTGGGGCCAACGTCCTGACTTTC
j_call: TRBJ1-2; clone_size: many; d_call: NA; v_call: TRBV6-5; cdr3_aa: CASSYSGQRYGYTF; cdr3_nt: TGTGCCAGCAGTTACTCCGGACAGCGCTATGGCTACACCTTC
j_call: TRBJ1-6; clone_size: once; d_call: TRBD1; v_call: TRBV3-1; cdr3_aa: CASSPQGDSPPHF; cdr3_nt: TGTGCCAGCAGCCCACAGGGGGATTCACCCCCCCACTTT
j_call: TRBJ1-1; clone_size: many; d_call: NA; v_call: TRBV30; cdr3_aa: CAWSVMGRTEAFF; cdr3_nt: TGTGCCTGGAGTGTCATGGGACGGACTGAAGCTTTCTTT
j_call: TRBJ2-5; clone_size: few; d_call: NA; v_call: TRBV20-1; cdr3_aa: CSASGDQETQYF; cdr3_nt: TGCAGTGCTAGTGGGGATCAAGAGACCCAGTACTTC
j_call: TRBJ1-3; clone_size: few; d_call: NA; v_call: TRBV9; cdr3_aa: CASSRGDRNTIYF; cdr3_nt: TGTGCCAGCAGCCGGGGAGACAGAAACACCATATATTTT
j_call: TRBJ1-6; clone_size: NA; d_call: NA; v_call: TRBV7-9; cdr3_aa: CASSLVSDSPLHF; cdr3_nt: TGTGCCAGCAGCTTAGTCTCTGATTCACCCCTCCACTTT
j_call: TRBJ1-1; clone_size: many; d_call: NA; v_call: TRBV30; cdr3_aa: CACRWNSVNTEAFF; cdr3_nt: TGTGCCTGCCGCTGGAATTCGGTGAACACTGAAGCTTTCTTT
j_call: TRBJ2-7; clone_size: NA; d_call: NA; v_call: TRBV6-1; cdr3_aa: CASSHPGAANSYEQYF; cdr3_nt: TGTGCCAGCAGTCACCCTGGAGCGGCCAACTCCTACGAGCAGTACTTC